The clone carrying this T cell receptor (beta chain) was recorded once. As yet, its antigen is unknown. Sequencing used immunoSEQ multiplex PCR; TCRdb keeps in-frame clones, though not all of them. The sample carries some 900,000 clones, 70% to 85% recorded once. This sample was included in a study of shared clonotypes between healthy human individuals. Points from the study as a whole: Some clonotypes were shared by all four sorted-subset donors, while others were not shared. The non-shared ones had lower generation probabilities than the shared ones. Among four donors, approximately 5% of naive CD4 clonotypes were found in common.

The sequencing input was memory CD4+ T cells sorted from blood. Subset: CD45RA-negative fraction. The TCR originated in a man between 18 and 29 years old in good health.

The DNA for the CDR3 is TGTGCCAGCAGCGAGGGTCTAGATAAGCAGACCCAGTACTTC. Its translation is CASSEGLDKQTQYF. The chain carries TRBV9 and TRBJ2-5; D gene unclear. Trimming removed 3 bases from V and 6 bases from J, with 15 bases in between. There are 14 residues in the CDR3. Germline-derived CDR1 and CDR2 are SGDLS and YYNGEE.